These 29 T cell receptor beta chains were sequenced from one sample in a study of cytomegalovirus exposure and HLA in healthy donors. 60 Vbeta and 13 Jbeta primers were used in PCR. This table comes from immunoSEQ multiplex PCR, and its TCRdb copy is limited to in-frame clones, with some not included. The repertoire holds under 200,000 clones, 79% seen once, with 0.69% in the top ten. Specimen: PBMCs. The source is a woman aged 40 to 49 in good health and CMV-seronegative.

The V gene is TRBV5-5, the J gene TRBJ1-4; D is perhaps TRBD1 (5 bases). Deletions cut 0 bases from V and 5 bases from J, with 11 bases between. The CDR3 covers 15 residues. The germline V gene encodes CDR1 SGHKS and CDR2 YYEKEE (reference sequence). This chain's CDR3 is CASSLVGTNNEKLFF. CDR3 sequence (DNA): TGTGCCAGCAGCTTGGTCGGGACTAACAATGAAAAACTGTTTTTT.

Here the CDR3 DNA reads TGTGCCAGCAGCCGCGAGGGGACAGGGACGAACACTGAAGCTTTCTTT. Its translation is CASSREGTGTNTEAFF. This chain uses TRBV7-3 with TRBJ1-1, with 9 positions matching TRBD1. The CDR3 runs 16 residues. The trim removed 5 bases at V and 1 base at J, leaving 8 bases unmatched. Germline V lookup: CDR1 SGHTA, CDR2 FQGTGA.

This chain links TRBV7-6 with TRBJ2-2, with D uncertain. Germline lookup yields CDR1 SGHVS and CDR2 FNYEAQ. The CDR3 extends over 14 amino acids. V lost 5 bases and J lost 5, with 12 bases in between. DNA of the CDR3: TGTGCCAGCAGCGCCTCACAGTTGACCGGGGAGCTGTTTTTT. This gives the protein CASSASQLTGELFF.

This chain connects TRBV14 to TRBJ1-3; D call uncertain. Trimming took off 0 bases at V and 3 bases at J, with 9 bases between the two ends. This CDR3 is built from 15 residues. CDR1 is SGHDN and CDR2 is FVKESK in the germline V gene. The CDR3 region has the DNA TGTGCCAGCAGCCAAGATTTGGGGAGTGGAAACACCATATATTTT. The encoded protein is CASSQDLGSGNTIYF.

The chain is built from TRBV28 and TRBJ1-3; perhaps TRBD1 as D (6 bases). Trimming removed 6 bases at V and 0 bases at J, with 12 bases between. This CDR3 contains 15 residues. The germline CDR1 and CDR2 sequences are MDHEN and SYDVKM. CDR3 coding DNA: TGTGCCAGCAGGCCGCAGGGGAGCTCTGGAAACACCATATATTTT. The encoded protein is CASRPQGSSGNTIYF.

This rearrangement joins TRBV7-9 to TRBJ2-1, with 7 bases lining up with TRBD2. J lost 5 bases, V lost 5 bases, and 9 bases had no gene match. Germline assignment: CDR1 SEHNR and CDR2 FQNEAQ (reference sequence). The CDR3 spans 15 residues. DNA for the CDR3: TGTGCCAGCAGCCCAAACCGGGAGGACGACAATGAGCAGTTCTTC. Translated: CASSPNREDDNEQFF.

The genes are TRBV27 and TRBJ2-1; maybe TRBD2 (7 bases). CDR1 MNHEY and CDR2 SMNVEV come from the germline V gene (reference sequence). V lost 4 bases and J 6 bases, leaving 16 bases between the germline ends. The CDR3 runs to 15 residues. The CDR3 DNA reads TGTGCCAGCAGTTGGGGCGGGGGCCGGGGCAATGAGCAGTTCTTC. Protein product: CASSWGGGRGNEQFF.

This chain connects TRBV6-1 to TRBJ2-1; D might be TRBD2 (6 bases). The ends were cut back, 4 bases at V and 15 bases at J, with 13 bases in the middle. The CDR3 spans 11 residues. Germline CDR1 is MNHNS and CDR2 is SASEGT. CDR3 in amino acids: CASSGPGLSFF. The DNA of the CDR3 is TGTGCCAGCAGTGGTCCGGGACTTTCGTTCTTC.

The gene calls are TRBV19 and TRBJ2-1; D gene unclear. The CDR3 has 11 residues. Deletions cut 6 bases from V and 5 bases from J, with 5 bases between. The germline V gene has CDR1 LNHDA and CDR2 SQIVND (reference sequence). CDR3 bases: TGTGCCAGTAGCCCAGACAATGAGCAGTTCTTC. Translating gives CASSPDNEQFF.

V gene TRBV10-2 combines with J gene TRBJ2-2, with TRBD2 as a possible D gene (6 bases). The germline gives CDR1 WSHSY, CDR2 SAAADI. The CDR3 extends over 13 amino acids. The V end lost 4 bases, the J end lost 7 bases, and 10 bases lay between the germline ends. The chain's CDR3 is CASSVGGSGELFF. In DNA form, the CDR3 reads TGCGCCAGCAGTGTAGGAGGGAGCGGGGAGCTGTTTTTT.

CDR3 nucleotides: TGTGCCAGCAGCCCCCCCCCGAGGAGCTCCTACAATGAGCAGTTCTTC. Translation: CASSPPPRSSYNEQFF. The gene calls are TRBV9 and TRBJ2-1; D gene ambiguous. The germline V gene encodes CDR1 SGDLS and CDR2 YYNGEE. The CDR3 runs to 16 residues. Trimming took off 4 bases at V and 0 bases at J, with 14 bases between the two ends.

The CDR3 loop reads CASSVESGARYEQYF. The CDR3 DNA sequence: TGTGCCAGCAGCGTAGAAAGCGGGGCTCGATACGAGCAGTACTTC. J is TRBJ2-7 and V is TRBV9; 7 nucleotides align to TRBD2. Germline CDR1 SGDLS, CDR2 YYNGEE. V trimming: 0 bases; J trimming: 4 bases; junction bases outside the gene matches: 7. The CDR3 runs to 15 residues.

The chain couples TRBV28 to TRBJ1-1; TRBD1 is a possible D gene (6 bases). CDR3 length: 12 residues. CDR1 and CDR2 (germline): MDHEN, SYDVKM. Trimming pared 6 bases from V and 5 bases from J, leaving 10 bases between. Written as DNA, the CDR3 is TGTGCCAGCAGCGAACAGGGAACTGAAGCTTTCTTT. Encoded protein: CASSEQGTEAFF.

This clone was recorded a few times. This chain uses TRBV25-1 with TRBJ1-1, with a possible D match to TRBD1 (6 bases). CDR1 is MGHDK and CDR2 is SYGVNS in the germline V gene. Deletions cut 4 bases from V and 2 bases from J, with 11 bases between. This CDR3 has 14 residues. CDR3 amino acids: CASSAQGPNTEAFF. In nucleotides, the CDR3 is TGTGCCAGCAGTGCTCAGGGGCCTAACACTGAAGCTTTCTTT.

The rearrangement links TRBV29-1 to TRBJ1-2; 7 nucleotides match TRBD1. J lost 4 bases, V lost 1 base, and 6 bases had no gene match. In germline, CDR1 is SQVTM, CDR2 ANQGSEA. This CDR3 is built from 14 residues. In nucleotides, the CDR3 is TGCAGCGTTGAAGGAGGGGACAGACGCTATGGCTACACCTTC. Translation gives CSVEGGDRRYGYTF.

This CDR3 is CASSPADSYGYTF. CDR3 DNA sequence: TGTGCCAGCTCACCAGCGGACAGCTATGGCTACACCTTC. This sequence joins TRBV18 and TRBJ1-2; D might be TRBD1 (6 bases). Trimming took 2 bases from V and 4 from J, leaving 8 bases between them. This CDR3 is 13 amino acids long. Germline CDR1 reads KGHSH; CDR2 reads LQKENI.

The chain links TRBV6-5 to TRBJ2-1; a weak D match, TRBD2 (6 bases). Germline V CDR1 and CDR2: MNHEY, SVGAGI. The CDR3 covers 12 residues. The V end was cut by 5 bases, the J end by 4 bases, with 6 bases between. In DNA form, the CDR3 reads TGTGCCAGCAGTGCGGGATACAATGAGCAGTTCTTC. Protein sequence: CASSAGYNEQFF.

Note on this clone: Mismatch with germline at one junction end may stem from a read error. The genes are TRBV2 and TRBJ1-4, with no clear D. Per germline, CDR1 SNHLY and CDR2 FYNNEI. The CDR3 is made up of 14 amino acids. The CDR3 sequence is CASSEGWTTEKLFF. CDR3 sequence (DNA): TGTGCCAGCAGTGAAGGCTGGACTACTGAAAAACTGTTTTTT.

A single count supports this clone. The chain employs TRBV4-3 and TRBJ2-7; 8 bases are a match to TRBD2. The germline gives CDR1 LGHNA, CDR2 YSLEER. The CDR3 consists of 14 residues. V shed 6 bases and J 5 bases; nucleotides not matched to a gene: 9. The CDR3 spells CASSTGTSDDEQYF. The CDR3 nucleotides read TGCGCCAGCAGTACCGGGACTAGTGACGACGAGCAGTACTTC.

The CDR3 DNA follows: TGTGCCATCAGTCCAAGGACGGGAGACTCTGGAAACACCATATATTTT. This sequence encodes CAISPRTGDSGNTIYF. The rearrangement joins TRBV10-3 to TRBJ1-3; no clear D. The V gene lost 5 bases and the J gene lost 0 bases, with 14 bases spanning the gap. From germline, CDR1 is ENHRY and CDR2 SYGVKD. This CDR3 spans 16 amino acids.

CDR3 DNA sequence: TGTGCCAGTAGTCCAGGGGCCCAAGAGACCCAGTACTTC. Translation: CASSPGAQETQYF. The chain joins TRBV19 to TRBJ2-5; weak D call: TRBD1 (6 bases). Trimming left V 5 bases short and J 1 base short, with 8 bases between. The CDR3 totals 13 residues. CDR1 and CDR2 from the germline V gene are LNHDA and SQIVND (reference sequence).

With respect to this clone: In the same sample, other DNA sequences code for this CDR3. This chain links TRBV2 with TRBJ2-3, with 8 nucleotides matching TRBD1. Per the germline V gene, CDR1 is SNHLY and CDR2 is FYNNEI. J gave up 5 bases and V 9 bases, and 10 bases lay outside the gene matches. CDR3 length: 14 residues. This CDR3 is CARGGGQGQDTQYF. The CDR3 DNA reads as TGTGCCAGAGGGGGTGGACAGGGACAAGATACGCAGTATTTT.

The chain combines TRBV5-1 with TRBJ2-1, with 7 nucleotides matching TRBD1. The CDR3 is 15 amino acids. Germline CDR1 reads SGHRS; CDR2 reads YFSETQ. The V segment lost 9 bases and the J segment 9 bases; nucleotides outside the gene matches: 18. CDR3 in DNA: TGCGCCAACAGGCAGAACAGGGGTGGGTTAGGTGAGCAGTTCTTC. Translating it yields CANRQNRGGLGEQFF.

This CDR3 reads CASSGEGSNYGYTF. DNA for the CDR3: TGTGCCAGCAGCGGGGAGGGGAGTAACTATGGCTACACCTTC. The gene calls are TRBV9 and TRBJ1-2; D perhaps matches TRBD1 (5 bases). The CDR3 is made up of 14 amino acids. CDR1 is SGDLS, CDR2 YYNGEE, per germline. Trimming removed 3 bases from V and 1 base from J, with 10 bases in between.

This chain joins TRBV7-3 and TRBJ1-1; 7 positions agree with TRBD1. The length of the CDR3 is 13 residues. The germline V gene encodes CDR1 SGHTA and CDR2 FQGTGA. The junction had 2 bases not matched to a gene; V was cut back by 0 bases and J by 7 bases. The CDR3 DNA is TGTGCCAGCAGCTTAACGGCAGGGGGTGAAGCTTTCTTT. Amino acids: CASSLTAGGEAFF.

In DNA form, the CDR3 reads TGTGCCAGCAGCTTAATCCAGGGGGGAAACACTGAAGCTTTCTTT. Amino acid sequence: CASSLIQGGNTEAFF. The chain is built from TRBV11-2 and TRBJ1-1; TRBD1 agrees at 7 bases. CDR1 is SGHAT, CDR2 FQNNGV, per germline. This CDR3 spans 15 amino acids. J lost 2 bases, V lost 2 bases, and 5 bases had no gene match.

The chain carries TRBV30 and TRBJ1-5; 10 nucleotides line up with TRBD1. The ends lost 0 bases at V and 0 bases at J; junction bases unmatched: 8. CDR3 size: 18 residues. CDR1 is GTSNPN and CDR2 is SVGIG in the germline V gene (reference sequence). The CDR3 region has the DNA TGTGCCTGGAGTGTGCTGGGACAGGGGCTTTATAGCAATCAGCCCCAGCATTTT. The encoded protein is CAWSVLGQGLYSNQPQHF.

J is TRBJ2-3 and V is TRBV7-9, with D maybe TRBD2 (5 bases). Per the germline V gene, CDR1 is SEHNR and CDR2 is FQNEAQ (reference sequence). The CDR3 totals 16 residues. Between the trimmed V and J ends, which lost 0 bases and 4 bases, there was a span of 14 bases. The CDR3 here is CASSLAGPSGADTQYF. CDR3 in DNA: TGTGCCAGCAGCTTAGCCGGACCCTCCGGGGCAGATACGCAGTATTTT.

The rearrangement uses TRBV14 and TRBJ2-5; no clear D. CDR1 and CDR2 (germline): SGHDN, FVKESK. The CDR3 is made up of 14 amino acids. With 4 bases removed from V and 1 base from J, the gap between germline ends came to 10 bases. The CDR3 sequence: CASSRGSVQETQYF. CDR3 bases: TGTGCCAGCAGCCGAGGCAGCGTCCAAGAGACCCAGTACTTC.